This TCR beta chain was identified during a study of CD8 T cells in ankylosing spondylitis. Construction of TCR beta libraries was performed using quantitative 5'-RACE with molecular barcodes. One entry per CDR3 protein results from TCRdb running MiXCR on the 5' RACE reads. Of 150,000 to 200,000 distinct CDR3 sequences in the sample, 25% to 35% were seen once. General observations from the study: A TCR beta motif made of fewer than ten highly homologous variants seemed typical of ankylosing spondylitis blood. Reportedly, significant enrichment of disease-linked clones occurred in matched ankylosing spondylitis synovial fluid. Some of these motif variants have turned up before, in reports on reactive arthritis synovial fluid and blood.

For this clonotype: Its specificity is not known.

Germline CDR1 is SNHLY and CDR2 is FYNNEI. Trimming left V 8 bases short and J 3 bases short, with 13 bases between. The CDR3 is 13 residues long. Sequencing was carried out using synovial fluid, either unsorted or a sorted T cell fraction (not recorded which). This receptor was obtained from a male donor with ankylosing spondylitis. V usage is TRBV2 and J usage is TRBJ1-1; TRBD1 might be the D (6 bases). CDR3 residues: CASGVRGDTEAFF. The CDR3 DNA reads as TGTGCCAGCGGGGTCAGGGGCGACACTGAAGCTTTCTTT. Combining the CDR3 with reference TRBV2 and TRBJ1-1 gives the whole variable domain EPEVTQTPSHQVTQMGQEVILRCVPISNHLYFYWYRQILGQKVEFLVSFYNNEISEKSEIFDDQFSVERPDGSNFTLKIRSTKLEDSAMYFCASGVRGDTEAFFGQGTRLTVV.